The entry below describes one TCR beta chain. This entry belongs to a study of blood T cell repertoires in COVID-19. Study as a whole: Some COVID-19 samples were acute and others convalescent; all came from the United States, Italy and Spain. Sources were T cells, B-cell-depleted T cells, or PBMCs; the material itself was cDNA or gDNA.

Seattle's enrolled individuals joined amid active infection and were then monitored longitudinally. The CDR3 contains 15 residues. Per germline, CDR1 SNHLY and CDR2 FYNNEI. Trimming cost V 6 bases and J 0 bases, with 13 bases left between them. The authors' processing: Estimates of nucleated cell counts were drawn from the amplification of reference gene primers. Profiled with immunoSEQ multiplex PCR; TCRdb holds only in-frame clones, not every one. V, J and clone size are taken as reported in that table, and D and trimming were inferred from the DNA itself. The sample contains approximately 480,000 clones, about 88% of which appear only once.

Input material: peripheral blood. The chain couples TRBV2 to TRBJ2-3, with a weak D call TRBD2 (6 bases). The sequence was obtained from a man aged 18 to 30 with COVID-19, enrolled during active disease. CDR3 sequence: CASRRAGTSTDTQYF. In nucleotides, the CDR3 is TGTGCCAGCAGGAGGGCCGGGACTAGCACAGATACGCAGTATTTT.